One and the same sample provided the 22 T cell receptor beta chains below, sequenced in a study of blood T cell repertoires in COVID-19 (dated by TCRdb to about 2020). The method behind the library was the immunoSEQ multiplex PCR assay. TCRdb re-hosts the immuneACCESS table, in-frame sequences only. Its copies lack some clones; in the studies checked, an unresolved V gene accounts for under half of them, and the cause for the rest is not known. The sample data list some 300,000 clones, and about nine tenths of these were observed just once. The top ten clonotypes cover around 5.8% of the sample. The sample comprised peripheral blood. The receptors were gathered from a woman aged 50 to 60 with COVID-19, enrolled during active disease.

The V call is TRBV6-5, the J call TRBJ1-4, with 10 bases matching TRBD1. CDR3 length equals 15 residues. Germline lookup yields CDR1 MNHEY and CDR2 SVGAGI. J lost 8 bases, V lost 5 bases, and 8 bases had no gene match. CDR3 protein: CASSPSTGGSEKLFF. The DNA of the CDR3 is TGTGCCAGCAGTCCCTCGACAGGGGGCAGCGAAAAACTGTTTTTT.

Comment on this clone: The junction departs from germline at one end; a sequencing error may be responsible. The chain combines TRBV28 with TRBJ1-2, with 7 bases fitting TRBD1. The length of the CDR3 is 13 residues. CDR1 and CDR2 from the germline V gene are MDHEN and SYDVKM. The CDR3 protein is CASSPRDSPTVAF. For the CDR3, the DNA is TGTGCCAGCAGTCCCCGGGACAGTCCTACGGTGGCCTTC.

The CDR3 protein is CAWSVSDPVNTEAFF. CDR3 coding DNA: TGTGCCTGGAGTGTAAGCGACCCCGTGAACACTGAAGCTTTCTTT. This chain connects TRBV30 to TRBJ1-1; no definite D call. Germline V lookup: CDR1 GTSNPN, CDR2 SVGIG (reference sequence). There are 15 residues in the CDR3. The V end lost 0 bases, the J end lost 0 bases, and 11 bases lay between the germline ends.

The chain couples TRBV6-1 to TRBJ2-7; 15 nucleotides agree with TRBD2. Trimming cost V 4 bases and J 1 base; bases outside gene matches: 2. Germline-derived CDR1 and CDR2 are MNHNS and SASEGT. The CDR3 extends over 16 amino acids. The CDR3 coding sequence is TGTGCCAGCAGTGGAGGGACTAGCGGGAGGTCCTACGAGCAGTACTTC. It codes for CASSGGTSGRSYEQYF.

This chain connects TRBV11-2 to TRBJ2-2; 12 bases fit TRBD2. The CDR3 runs to 16 residues. Germline V lookup: CDR1 SGHAT, CDR2 FQNNGV. With 5 bases clipped from V and 6 bases from J, the junction kept 7 bases outside the gene matches. For the CDR3, the DNA is TGTGCCAGCAGCCCAAGGGGGACTAGCGGGTCCGGGGAGCTGTTTTTT. This encodes CASSPRGTSGSGELFF.

The CDR3 loop reads CASSPNRGTGELFF. Written as DNA, the CDR3 is TGTGCCAGCAGCCCGAACAGGGGGACCGGGGAGCTGTTTTTT. The chain combines TRBV7-3 with TRBJ2-2; 8 bases match TRBD1. CDR3 size: 14 residues. J lost 5 bases, V lost 5 bases, and 4 bases had no gene match. Germline CDR1 reads SGHTA; CDR2 reads FQGTGA.

The chain carries TRBV24-1 and TRBJ1-2; D is unresolved. The CDR3 is 14 residues long. V lost 1 base, J lost 4 bases, and 9 bases lay in between. Germline V lookup: CDR1 KGHDR, CDR2 SFDVKD. CDR3 region: CATSDFGTVYGYTF. In nucleotides, the CDR3 is TGTGCCACCAGTGATTTCGGAACAGTCTATGGCTACACCTTC.

The chain combines TRBV4-1 with TRBJ2-3; 7 bases align to TRBD2. The CDR3 covers 17 residues. From germline, CDR1 is MGHRA and CDR2 YSYEKL. The V segment lost 3 bases and the J segment 3 bases; nucleotides outside the gene matches: 12. The CDR3 DNA is TGCGCCAGCAGCCATGAGGGGCGAGCGGGAAGGACAGATACGCAGTATTTT. Protein product: CASSHEGRAGRTDTQYF.

The rearrangement links TRBV24-1 to TRBJ1-1, with 7 bases that match TRBD1. The germline gives CDR1 KGHDR, CDR2 SFDVKD. The CDR3 covers 14 residues. The junction had 9 bases not matched to a gene; V was cut back by 0 bases and J by 12 bases. CDR3 sequence reads: CATSDLSWQGGTFF. The CDR3 DNA sequence: TGTGCCACCAGTGATTTGTCATGGCAGGGGGGAACTTTCTTT.

The rearrangement joins TRBV6-4 to TRBJ2-3, with 7 bases fitting TRBD2. Trimming removed 1 base from V and 4 bases from J; junction bases left unmatched: 2. CDR3 length equals 14 residues. Germline V gene sequence: CDR1 MRHNA, CDR2 SNTAGT. CDR3 amino acids: CASSDWAGADTQYF. The CDR3 nucleotides read TGTGCCAGCAGTGACTGGGCGGGGGCAGATACGCAGTATTTT.

The chain has TRBV7-2 and TRBJ2-2; 10 bases are a match to TRBD1. Germline loops: CDR1 SGHTA, CDR2 FQGNSA. V lost 3 bases and J lost 5; bases outside the gene matches: 3. CDR3 length: 15 residues. The CDR3 DNA is TGTGCCAGCAGCTTCCGGACAGGGGGTACCGGGGAGCTGTTTTTT. It is translated as CASSFRTGGTGELFF. Full variable domain (outside the CDR3, taken from reference TRBV7-2 and TRBJ2-2): GAGVSQSPSNKVTEKGKDVELRCDPISGHTALYWYRQSLGQGLEFLIYFQGNSAPDKSGLPSDRFSAERTGGSVSTLTIQRTQQEDSAVYLCASSFRTGGTGELFFGEGSRLTVL.

The rearrangement uses TRBV29-1 and TRBJ2-1; 13 bases align to TRBD2. The CDR3 length is 16 residues. The V gene's germline CDR1 is SQVTM and CDR2 ANQGSEA. V dropped 3 bases and J dropped 3; count of bases not matched to a gene: 5. This chain's CDR3 is CSVDPGTSGIYNEQFF. In DNA form, the CDR3 reads TGCAGCGTTGACCCCGGGACTAGCGGGATCTACAATGAGCAGTTCTTC.

The V and J genes are TRBV7-9 and TRBJ1-2; D might be TRBD1 (5 bases). V shed 3 bases and J shed 1 base, with 12 bases lying between them. There are 15 residues in the CDR3. CDR1 and CDR2 (germline): SEHNR, FQNEAQ (reference sequence). The CDR3 bases are TGTGCCAGCAGCTTTAGGCAGGGTATTAACTATGGCTACACCTTC. Encoded protein: CASSFRQGINYGYTF.

The chain has TRBV5-5 and TRBJ2-1, with TRBD2 as a possible D gene (7 bases). V dropped 1 base and J dropped 7 bases, with 12 bases sitting between them. This CDR3 contains 14 residues. Germline values: CDR1 SGHKS, CDR2 YYEKEE (reference sequence). The CDR3 DNA is TGTGCCAGCAGCTTGACGGGGGGCCGGAATGAGCAGTTCTTC. It encodes CASSLTGGRNEQFF.

In this sample, this clone turned up once. The chain has TRBV7-2 and TRBJ2-4, with no clear D. There are 13 residues in the CDR3. Trimming cost V 2 bases and J 6 bases, with 8 bases left between them. Looked up from germline, CDR1 is SGHTA and CDR2 is FQGNSA. The CDR3 here is CASSLYTSNIQYF. The CDR3, as DNA: TGTGCCAGCAGCTTATACACCTCAAACATTCAGTACTTC.

The rearrangement joins TRBV18 to TRBJ2-1; 7 bases map to TRBD2. In germline, CDR1 is KGHSH, CDR2 LQKENI. V lost 2 bases, J lost 0 bases, and 16 bases stayed unmatched. The CDR3 runs 20 residues. The CDR3 loop is CASSPGSASGWTRSYNEQFF. CDR3 nucleotide sequence: TGTGCCAGCTCACCAGGATCGGCTAGCGGCTGGACACGCTCCTACAATGAGCAGTTCTTC. The whole variable domain, filled in from reference TRBV18 and TRBJ2-1, reads NAGVMQNPRHLVRRRGQEARLRCSPMKGHSHVYWYRQLPEEGLKFMVYLQKENIIDESGMPKERFSAEFPKEGPSILRIQQVVRGDSAAYFCASSPGSASGWTRSYNEQFFGPGTRLTVL.

The rearrangement joins TRBV7-6 to TRBJ2-1; TRBD1 aligns across 7 bases. After removal of 0 bases from V and 4 bases from J, the junction contained 6 bases not matched to a gene. The CDR3 contains 16 residues. Germline assignment: CDR1 SGHVS and CDR2 FNYEAQ. In DNA form, the CDR3 reads TGTGCCAGCAGCTTAGCGACGGACAGGCTGTACAATGAGCAGTTCTTC. Protein sequence: CASSLATDRLYNEQFF.

V gene TRBV3-1 (or the pseudogene TRBV3-2) combines with J gene TRBJ2-7, with 10 nucleotides matching TRBD2. The CDR3 loop spans 15 amino acids. J lost 3 bases, V lost 1 base, and 3 bases had no gene match. Germline V gene lookup returns CDR1 LGHDT and CDR2 YNNKEL (reference sequence). The CDR3 is CASSQGLAGNYEQYF. As DNA, the CDR3 is TGTGCCAGCAGCCAAGGACTAGCGGGTAACTACGAGCAGTACTTC.

The V call is TRBV11-3, the J call TRBJ1-1; TRBD1 aligns across 9 bases. Trimming cost V 4 bases and J 4 bases; bases outside gene matches: 7. Germline CDR1 and CDR2: SGHNT and YENEEA. The CDR3 has 15 amino acids. CDR3 coding DNA: TGTGCCAGCAGCTCACAGCCGACAGGGGGCACTGAAGCTTTCTTT. Its protein is CASSSQPTGGTEAFF.

The genes are TRBV14 and TRBJ2-1, with D tentatively TRBD1 (5 bases). The length of the CDR3 is 14 residues. Germline lookup yields CDR1 SGHDN and CDR2 FVKESK. Trimming removed 1 base at V and 5 bases at J, with 9 bases between. The CDR3 protein is CASSQGQINNEQFF. CDR3 DNA sequence: TGTGCCAGCAGCCAAGGACAGATAAACAATGAGCAGTTCTTC. Looking up the rest from reference TRBV14 and TRBJ2-1 gives the full variable domain: EAGVTQFPSHSVIEKGQTVTLRCDPISGHDNLYWYRRVMGKEIKFLLHFVKESKQDESGMPNNRFLAERTGGTYSTLKVQPAELEDSGVYFCASSQGQINNEQFFGPGTRLTVL.

The chain has TRBV14 and TRBJ1-1; D gene ambiguous. The V end lost 3 bases, the J end lost 1 base, and 12 bases lay between the germline ends. Germline CDR1 reads SGHDN; CDR2 reads FVKESK. The CDR3 loop spans 15 amino acids. The CDR3 sequence: CASSQSPAGNTEAFF. The CDR3 DNA is TGTGCCAGCAGCCAGAGCCCCGCAGGGAACACTGAAGCTTTCTTT.

V usage is TRBV18 and J usage is TRBJ2-1; 10 nucleotides align to TRBD1. CDR1 is KGHSH, CDR2 LQKENI, per germline. Trimming cost V 8 bases and J 0 bases; bases outside gene matches: 16. The CDR3 loop spans 19 amino acids. The chain's CDR3 is CASVKGGTGAHLSYNEQFF. The CDR3 nucleotides read TGTGCCAGCGTAAAGGGCGGGACAGGGGCCCATCTCTCCTACAATGAGCAGTTCTTC. The whole variable domain, remainder taken from reference TRBV18 and TRBJ2-1, is NAGVMQNPRHLVRRRGQEARLRCSPMKGHSHVYWYRQLPEEGLKFMVYLQKENIIDESGMPKERFSAEFPKEGPSILRIQQVVRGDSAAYFCASVKGGTGAHLSYNEQFFGPGTRLTVL.